The entry below gives a single T cell receptor beta chain sequence along with its context. The CDR3 runs to 15 residues. Deletions cut 6 bases from V and 1 base from J, with 15 bases between. This specimen comes from a study of CD8 T cells in Susac syndrome. TEMRA cells were FACS-enriched and CD8+ and CD4+ T cells negatively isolated. Random hexamers were used to reverse transcribe the RNA input (roughly 0.5 to 1 ug). TCRdb recomputed calls from the immunoSEQ multiplex PCR reads with MiXCR, one row per CDR3 protein. The profile shows about 150,000 distinct CDR3 sequences, roughly 95% of them singletons.

The V and J genes are TRBV12-3 or TRBV12-4 and TRBJ1-2, with no clear D. Sample: CD4+ T cells from PBMCs. This TCR was sampled from a human donor with Susac syndrome. CDR3 amino acids: CASSSMWTFNYGYTF. The CDR3 region has the DNA TGTGCCAGCAGCTCCATGTGGACCTTTAACTATGGCTACACCTTC.